A single sample is the source of the 21 T cell receptor beta chains below, sequenced in a study of circulating and synovial CD4+ cells in juvenile arthritis. The assay was immunoSEQ multiplex PCR, and TCRdb's table has in-frame clones only and misses some. The data contain tens of thousands of clones, around 95% of them singletons. The sequencing sample was made of CD4+ T cells from blood. These receptors originate from a human donor with juvenile idiopathic arthritis.

The chain employs TRBV9 and TRBJ1-1; 7 positions agree with TRBD1. With 4 bases clipped from V and 5 bases from J, the junction kept 8 bases outside the gene matches. Germline-derived CDR1 and CDR2 are SGDLS and YYNGEE. CDR3 size: 14 residues. This chain's CDR3 is CASSSGTATTEAFF. Written as DNA, the CDR3 is TGTGCCAGCAGCTCCGGGACAGCAACAACTGAAGCTTTCTTT.

V usage is TRBV25-1 and J usage is TRBJ1-4; D remains unclear. Germline CDR1 is MGHDK and CDR2 is SYGVNS. This CDR3 is 14 amino acids long. Trimming took 5 bases from V and 0 from J, leaving 7 bases between them. This CDR3 reads CASSSTATNEKLFF. The CDR3 bases are TGTGCCAGCAGTTCCACGGCAACTAATGAAAAACTGTTTTTT.

The CDR3 nucleotides are TGTGCCAGCAGCCAAGGCCCCTCCAGCGGGAGTGGTCAGACCCAGTACTTC. It codes for CASSQGPSSGSGQTQYF. The chain uses TRBV4-2 and TRBJ2-5; the match to TRBD2 covers 8 bases. The V segment lost 1 base and the J segment 6 bases; nucleotides outside the gene matches: 13. The CDR3 contains 17 residues. The germline V gene encodes CDR1 LGHNA and CDR2 YNFKEQ.

This chain links TRBV7-3 with TRBJ2-1, with TRBD2 matching 10 bases. There are 14 residues in the CDR3. V lost 5 bases to trimming and J lost 3 bases; unmatched junction nucleotides: 1. The germline V gene encodes CDR1 SGHTA and CDR2 FQGTGA. CDR3 in amino acids: CASSLAGDYNEQFF. The CDR3 DNA reads TGTGCCAGCAGCCTAGCGGGAGACTACAATGAGCAGTTCTTC.

The chain joins TRBV9 to TRBJ1-2, with D possibly being TRBD1 (5 bases). Trimming left V 6 bases short and J 5 bases short, with 17 bases between. This CDR3 spans 14 amino acids. Germline CDR1 SGDLS, CDR2 YYNGEE. The CDR3 region has the DNA TGTGCCAGCACCGAAGCGTTCGGGGGGTATGGCTACACCTTC. Encoded protein: CASTEAFGGYGYTF.

V is TRBV9 and J is TRBJ1-4; 8 bases map to TRBD1. Trimming removed 3 bases from V and 11 bases from J; junction bases left unmatched: 6. The CDR3 length is 13 residues. The germline CDR1 and CDR2 sequences are SGDLS and YYNGEE. The CDR3 reads CASSADRVGKLFF. The CDR3 coding sequence is TGTGCCAGCAGCGCGGACAGGGTTGGGAAACTGTTTTTT.

This clone occurred once. The chain joins TRBV21-1 to TRBJ2-1; whether TRBD2, the table's D call, matches the DNA was not checked. TRBV21-1 is assigned pseudogene status. CDR3 size: 16 residues. CDR3 nucleotide sequence: TGTGCCAGCAGCTTAAGGCCCGGGACTAGATCCAATGAGCAGTTCTTC. Translating it yields CASSLRPGTRSNEQFF.

The chain uses TRBV15 and TRBJ2-5; a weak D match, TRBD1 (7 bases). Germline CDR1 reads LNHNV; CDR2 reads YYDKDF (reference sequence). CDR3 length: 15 residues. V lost 0 bases and J 5 bases, leaving 13 bases between the germline ends. CDR3 DNA sequence: TGTGCCACCAGCAGAGACCCGACAGGGAGGGAGACCCAGTACTTC. Translation: CATSRDPTGRETQYF. The whole variable domain, filled in from reference TRBV15 and TRBJ2-5, reads DAMVIQNPRYQVTQFGKPVTLSCSQTLNHNVMYWYQQKSSQAPKLLFHYYDKDFNNEADTPDNFQSRRPNTSFCFLDIRSPGLGDTAMYLCATSRDPTGRETQYFGPGTRLLVL.

A note on this clone: This same CDR3 is encoded by further DNA sequences in the sample. The V and J genes are TRBV28 and TRBJ1-6, with D possibly matching TRBD1 (6 bases). CDR3 length equals 13 residues. Per the germline V gene, CDR1 is MDHEN and CDR2 is SYDVKM. Trimming removed 6 bases from V and 8 bases from J, with 11 bases in between. The CDR3 loop is CASSLTGYSPLHF. Here the CDR3 DNA reads TGTGCCAGCAGCTTGACAGGTTATTCACCCCTCCACTTT.

The genes are TRBV25-1 and TRBJ2-5; D might be TRBD2 (6 bases). This CDR3 is built from 15 residues. V was pared by 5 bases and J by 7 bases, with 20 bases between. CDR1 is MGHDK and CDR2 is SYGVNS in the germline V gene. This CDR3 is CASSLPGAGTGTQYF. In nucleotides, the CDR3 is TGTGCCAGCAGTTTACCGGGAGCCGGAACAGGGACCCAGTACTTC.

V is TRBV12-2 and J is TRBJ2-3; the DNA was not compared with TRBD2, the D call given in the table. TRBV12-2 is listed as a pseudogene. There are 18 residues in the CDR3. The CDR3 bases are TGTGCAAGTCGCTTAGCTTCCGCTACCGCGACTAGCACAGATACGCAGTATTTT. Amino acids: CASRLASATATSTDTQYF.

The V call is TRBV7-9, the J call TRBJ1-1; weak D call: TRBD1 (6 bases). This CDR3 is built from 13 residues. Per germline, CDR1 SEHNR and CDR2 FQNEAQ (reference sequence). With 2 bases removed from V and 4 bases from J, the gap between germline ends came to 8 bases. CDR3 nucleotide sequence: TGTGCCAGCAGCTTACAGGGGTCCACTGAAGCTTTCTTT. This gives the protein CASSLQGSTEAFF.

This clone occurred a few times. This CDR3 is CASSPRLTGGYTF. Here the CDR3 DNA reads TGTGCCAGCAGCCCTAGACTGACGGGGGGCTACACCTTC. The chain links TRBV5-4 to TRBJ1-2, with D hard to call. The CDR3 covers 13 residues. V was pared by 4 bases and J by 8 bases, with 15 bases between. In germline, CDR1 is SGHNT, CDR2 YYREEE (reference sequence).

The chain joins TRBV7-2 to TRBJ2-6, with D hard to call. CDR3 length: 18 amino acids. Per germline, CDR1 SGHTA and CDR2 FQGNSA. The V and J ends lost 5 bases and 4 bases respectively, with 21 bases between them. The CDR3 reads CASSPDTPTNSGANVLTF. CDR3 in DNA: TGTGCCAGCAGCCCAGATACCCCAACTAACTCCGGGGCCAACGTCCTGACTTTC.

This clone was seen once. The chain is built from TRBV4-2 and TRBJ2-4, with unresolved D. Trimming stripped 3 bases from V and 1 base from J, with 7 bases between. The CDR3 has 14 amino acids. The V gene's germline CDR1 is LGHNA and CDR2 YNFKEQ. The CDR3 is CASSQAVAKNIQYF. For the CDR3, the DNA is TGTGCCAGCAGCCAGGCAGTTGCCAAAAACATTCAGTACTTC.

The chain uses TRBV29-1 and TRBJ2-3; 7 bases align to TRBD1. The CDR3 spans 17 residues. Trimming removed 4 bases from V and 0 bases from J; junction bases left unmatched: 13. CDR1 and CDR2 (germline): SQVTM, ANQGSEA. CDR3 sequence: CSVGRGGQLRSTDTQYF. The CDR3 nucleotides read TGCAGCGTTGGGAGAGGGGGACAGTTACGTAGCACAGATACGCAGTATTTT.

This rearrangement joins TRBV7-9 to TRBJ2-4, with 7 bases matching TRBD2. This CDR3 region has 15 residues. The germline V gene encodes CDR1 SEHNR and CDR2 FQNEAQ (reference sequence). V trimming: 3 bases; J trimming: 5 bases; junction bases outside the gene matches: 7. CDR3 sequence: CASSLTAGVENIQYF. CDR3 nucleotide sequence: TGTGCCAGCAGCTTGACGGCGGGGGTAGAAAACATTCAGTACTTC.

The rearrangement uses TRBV19 and TRBJ2-7; TRBD1 aligns across 8 bases. Losses at the gene ends were 6 bases for V and 1 base for J; bases not matched to a gene: 5. This CDR3 comprises 14 residues. From germline, CDR1 is LNHDA and CDR2 SQIVND (reference sequence). CDR3 coding DNA: TGTGCCAGTAGCACTGGACAGGGTTCCTACGAGCAGTACTTC. This codes for CASSTGQGSYEQYF.

The CDR3 DNA reads TGTGCCAGCAGTGAAACATCGGGGCCGGGGGACTTCTCCTATGGCTACACCTTC. Encoded protein: CASSETSGPGDFSYGYTF. The chain combines TRBV6-1 with TRBJ1-2; TRBD1 might be the D (5 bases). The germline CDR1 and CDR2 sequences are MNHNS and SASEGT. V lost 2 bases and J 4 bases, leaving 23 bases between the germline ends. The CDR3 contains 18 residues.

The chain combines TRBV28 with TRBJ2-5; D is perhaps TRBD1 (6 bases). The CDR3 length is 13 residues. Germline-derived CDR1 and CDR2 are MDHEN and SYDVKM. V lost 6 bases, J lost 2 bases, and 10 bases lay in between. The CDR3 sequence is CASRNDRQETQYF. CDR3 in DNA: TGTGCCAGCAGGAATGACAGGCAAGAGACCCAGTACTTC.

V and J are TRBV28 and TRBJ2-2, with 8 bases that match TRBD2. Trimming at V came to 7 bases and at J to 4 bases, leaving 5 bases not matched to a gene. This CDR3 comprises 14 residues. Germline CDR1 MDHEN, CDR2 SYDVKM. The CDR3 protein is CASTGGGRTGELFF. In nucleotides, the CDR3 is TGTGCCAGCACCGGGGGGGGACGCACCGGGGAGCTGTTTTTT.